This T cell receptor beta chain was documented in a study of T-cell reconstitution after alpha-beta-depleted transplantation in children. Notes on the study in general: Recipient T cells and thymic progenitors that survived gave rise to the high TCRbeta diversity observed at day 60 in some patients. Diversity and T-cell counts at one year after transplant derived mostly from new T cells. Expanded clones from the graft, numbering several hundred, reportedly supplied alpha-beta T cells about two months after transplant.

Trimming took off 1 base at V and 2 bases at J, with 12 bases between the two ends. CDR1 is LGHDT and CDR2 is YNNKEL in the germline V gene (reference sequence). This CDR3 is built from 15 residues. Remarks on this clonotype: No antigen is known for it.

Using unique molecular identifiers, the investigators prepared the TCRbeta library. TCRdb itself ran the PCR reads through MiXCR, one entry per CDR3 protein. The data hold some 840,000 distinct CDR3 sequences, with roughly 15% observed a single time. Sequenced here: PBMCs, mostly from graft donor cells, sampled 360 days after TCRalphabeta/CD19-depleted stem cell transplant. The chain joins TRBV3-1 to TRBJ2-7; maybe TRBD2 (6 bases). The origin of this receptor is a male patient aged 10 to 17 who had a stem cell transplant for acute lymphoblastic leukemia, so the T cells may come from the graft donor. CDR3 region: CASSQGTIQTYEQYF. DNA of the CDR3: TGTGCCAGCAGCCAAGGGACTATTCAAACCTACGAGCAGTACTTC.